These 30 T cell receptor beta chains share one sample of origin, sequenced in a study of patients and donors after allogeneic stem cell transplantation (TCRdb year 2020). Libraries were made using RT-PCR. The sequencer was a NextSeq 550. TCRdb redid the processing of the public reads, applying fastp at Q25 and MiXCR, and retained in-frame beta chains. Every entry covers one CDR3 protein and lists the most common genes and DNA from its rows. The sample table shows 150,000 to 200,000 distinct CDR3 sequences, and 30% are seen once. Together, the top ten hold about 3.3% of the sample. The sample comprised blood, either unsorted or a sorted T cell fraction (not recorded which). These receptors all come from a human donor who was either an allogeneic HSCT recipient or a stem cell or donor lymphocyte infusion donor (not recorded which). It is not recorded whose cells these are; they may come from a transplant donor.

This clonotype was recorded a few times. J is TRBJ1-1 and V is TRBV3-1; D may be TRBD1 (6 bases). The CDR3 has 15 residues. V was pared by 0 bases and J by 4 bases, with 12 bases between. Germline-derived CDR1 and CDR2 are LGHDT and YNNKEL (reference sequence). DNA of the CDR3: TGTGCCAGCAGCCAAGATTCATTAGGGGGCACTGAAGCTTTCTTT. Translation gives CASSQDSLGGTEAFF.

V is TRBV7-2 and J is TRBJ2-2, with 7 bases that match TRBD2. This CDR3 region has 16 residues. CDR1 and CDR2 from the germline V gene are SGHTA and FQGNSA. J was trimmed by 0 bases and V by 2 bases; bases with no gene match: 3. In DNA, the CDR3 is TGTGCCAGCAGCTTACCCGGGACTACGAACACCGGGGAGCTGTTTTTT. This sequence encodes CASSLPGTTNTGELFF.

About this clonotype: Mismatch with germline at one junction end may stem from a read error. The chain uses TRBV10-3 and TRBJ1-5, with 9 bases fitting TRBD1. This CDR3 has 15 amino acids. Looked up from germline, CDR1 is ENHRY and CDR2 is SYGVKD. The CDR3 loop is CGITGTGTSNQPQHF. CDR3 DNA sequence: TGTGGCATCACTGGGACAGGGACGAGCAATCAGCCCCAGCATTTT.

Only a few counts were recorded for this clonotype. The chain couples TRBV24-1 to TRBJ2-5; 12 nucleotides match TRBD1. The junction had 2 bases not matched to a gene; V was cut back by 3 bases and J by 1 base. The CDR3 is 16 residues long. Germline CDR1 and CDR2: KGHDR and SFDVKD. The DNA of the CDR3 is TGTGCCACCAGTGATGGGGACAGGGGGCCCCAAGAGACCCAGTACTTC. It specifies CATSDGDRGPQETQYF.

A few counts support this clonotype. The chain is built from TRBV12-3 or TRBV12-4 and TRBJ2-1; D gene ambiguous. The V end lost 2 bases, the J end lost 0 bases, and 8 bases lay between the germline ends. This CDR3 is built from 15 residues. The CDR3 loop reads CASSLFRSSYNEQFF. The CDR3 DNA follows: TGTGCCAGCAGTTTATTTCGGAGCTCCTACAATGAGCAGTTCTTC.

Only a few counts were recorded for this clonotype. This chain links TRBV2 with TRBJ2-7, with 14 bases aligning to TRBD2. The germline V gene has CDR1 SNHLY and CDR2 FYNNEI. The CDR3 totals 15 residues. The trim removed 5 bases at V and 3 bases at J, leaving 3 bases unmatched. CDR3: CASSPGLAGDYEQYF. The CDR3 region has the DNA TGTGCCAGCAGTCCGGGACTAGCGGGAGACTACGAGCAGTACTTC.

The rearrangement joins TRBV15 to TRBJ2-1; 9 positions match TRBD2. Germline loops: CDR1 LNHNV, CDR2 YYDKDF (reference sequence). CDR3 length equals 17 residues. V was clipped by 0 bases and J by 7 bases; unmatched bases: 10. CDR3 DNA: TGTGCCACCAGCAGAGATCTCTGGCGGGAGGGAGGGAATGAGCAGTTCTTC. It codes for CATSRDLWREGGNEQFF.

This clonotype appeared a few times. V gene TRBV5-1 combines with J gene TRBJ2-7; D may be TRBD2 (6 bases). The V end lost 4 bases, the J end lost 4 bases, and 15 bases lay between the germline ends. Per the germline V gene, CDR1 is SGHRS and CDR2 is YFSETQ. The CDR3 has 14 residues. Here the CDR3 reads CASSGGLVSYEQYF. CDR3 nucleotides: TGCGCCAGCAGCGGGGGACTGGTCTCGTACGAGCAGTACTTC.

V and J are TRBV4-2 and TRBJ2-5; D is undetermined. In germline, CDR1 is LGHNA, CDR2 YNFKEQ. The CDR3 has 14 residues. V was clipped by 1 base and J by 0 bases, with 6 bases between them. The CDR3 sequence: CASSQGPDQETQYF. In DNA, the CDR3 is TGTGCCAGCAGCCAAGGGCCAGACCAAGAGACCCAGTACTTC.

This clonotype was seen a handful of times. The J gene is TRBJ2-2, the V gene TRBV30; TRBD1 matches 8 bases. The CDR3 is 14 amino acids. The V segment lost 0 bases and the J segment 4 bases; nucleotides outside the gene matches: 1. In germline, CDR1 is GTSNPN, CDR2 SVGIG (reference sequence). The CDR3 protein is CAWSVQGGTGELFF. The CDR3 nucleotides are TGTGCCTGGAGTGTACAGGGGGGCACCGGGGAGCTGTTTTTT.

This clonotype was picked up a small number of times. V gene TRBV25-1 combines with J gene TRBJ1-4; no reliable D call. Germline CDR1 and CDR2: MGHDK and SYGVNS. Trimming stripped 5 bases from V and 9 bases from J, with 10 bases between. The CDR3 is 12 residues long. CDR3 nucleotide sequence: TGTGCCAGCAGTTCCCCGGGTAAAAAACTGTTTTTT. It encodes CASSSPGKKLFF.

The chain couples TRBV6-2 or TRBV6-3 to TRBJ1-2; D not certain. The V and J ends lost 0 bases and 8 bases respectively, with 13 bases between them. Germline CDR1 and CDR2: MNHEY and SVGEGT. The CDR3 consists of 14 residues. This CDR3 reads CASSYSSGVEGYTF. The CDR3 region has the DNA TGTGCCAGCAGTTACTCCTCGGGAGTGGAAGGCTACACCTTC.

Many counts were recorded for this clonotype. V usage is TRBV4-2 and J usage is TRBJ1-5; D is perhaps TRBD1 (6 bases). This CDR3 is 15 amino acids long. The V and J ends lost 4 bases and 0 bases respectively, with 10 bases between them. Germline V CDR1 and CDR2: LGHNA, YNFKEQ. DNA of the CDR3: TGTGCCAGCAGCCGGGGACACGATAGCAATCAGCCCCAGCATTTT. Translated: CASSRGHDSNQPQHF.

CDR3 sequence (DNA): TGCGCCAGCAGCCAAGGGCAGGGCGGCACAGATACGCAGTATTTT. It yields the protein CASSQGQGGTDTQYF. The gene calls are TRBV4-1 and TRBJ2-3, with D maybe TRBD1 (5 bases). CDR3 length: 15 residues. Trimming pared 1 base from V and 1 base from J, leaving 9 bases between. The germline V gene encodes CDR1 MGHRA and CDR2 YSYEKL.

CDR3 protein: CASSSTGDSSYEQYF. Written as DNA, the CDR3 is TGTGCCAGCAGCTCCACAGGGGACAGTTCATACGAGCAGTACTTC. This chain uses TRBV5-6 with TRBJ2-7; TRBD1 matches at 7 bases. There are 15 residues in the CDR3. The junction had 10 bases not matched to a gene; V was cut back by 3 bases and J by 4 bases. Germline CDR1 is SGHDT and CDR2 is YYEEEE.

The V call is TRBV6-1, the J call TRBJ2-7; possibly TRBD2 for D (6 bases). Per the germline V gene, CDR1 is MNHNS and CDR2 is SASEGT. V was pared by 2 bases and J by 7 bases, with 9 bases between. The CDR3 runs 12 residues. CDR3 region: CASSETAGEQYF. Written as DNA, the CDR3 is TGTGCCAGCAGTGAAACGGCGGGAGAGCAGTACTTC.

This clonotype was counted many times. The chain combines TRBV7-9 with TRBJ1-1, with TRBD1 as a possible D gene (5 bases). V lost 3 bases and J lost 2, with 10 bases in between. Looked up from germline, CDR1 is SEHNR and CDR2 is FQNEAQ (reference sequence). The CDR3 has 14 amino acids. In DNA, the CDR3 is TGTGCCAGCAGCTTTGATTGGGGCAACACTGAAGCTTTCTTT. Residues: CASSFDWGNTEAFF.

This clonotype was detected only a few times. This chain joins TRBV20-1 and TRBJ2-7, with 7 bases aligning to TRBD2. This CDR3 has 15 amino acids. The V segment lost 1 base and the J segment 0 bases; nucleotides outside the gene matches: 6. Germline CDR1 DFQATT, CDR2 SNEGSKA (reference sequence). The CDR3 bases are TGCAGTGCTAGAGGAGCGGGGACCAACTCCTACGAGCAGTACTTC. Its protein is CSARGAGTNSYEQYF.

This clonotype was detected only a few times. The chain has TRBV10-3 and TRBJ1-1; 7 bases line up with TRBD1. Germline CDR1 reads ENHRY; CDR2 reads SYGVKD. V lost 7 bases and J lost 4; bases outside the gene matches: 6. The CDR3 spans 13 residues. CDR3 DNA sequence: TGTGCCATCAAAGGGACAGACCTCACTGAAGCTTTCTTT. Protein: CAIKGTDLTEAFF.

In its sample, this clonotype was seen once. This chain joins TRBV2 and TRBJ2-5; no firm D call. CDR1 is SNHLY, CDR2 FYNNEI, per germline. This CDR3 is built from 11 residues. Trimming took off 8 bases at V and 10 bases at J, with 14 bases between the two ends. In DNA form, the CDR3 reads TGTGCCAGCCTCGATCCCCTAGGCCAGTACTTC. This sequence encodes CASLDPLGQYF.

This chain links TRBV10-3 with TRBJ2-7; 9 bases match TRBD2. Germline V gene data show CDR1 as ENHRY and CDR2 as SYGVKD. The CDR3 loop spans 14 amino acids. The V gene end was trimmed by 7 bases and the J gene end by 3 bases; junction bases not matched to a gene: 7. CDR3: CAITSTSGIYEQYF. In DNA form, the CDR3 reads TGTGCCATCACCTCGACTAGCGGTATCTACGAGCAGTACTTC.

This clonotype was observed a few times. The chain employs TRBV7-9 and TRBJ2-1; D gene uncertain. V was clipped by 1 base and J by 9 bases, with 7 bases between them. The CDR3 runs 12 residues. Per germline, CDR1 SEHNR and CDR2 FQNEAQ (reference sequence). The CDR3 protein is CASSLEFGEQFF. The CDR3, as DNA: TGTGCCAGCAGCTTAGAATTTGGTGAGCAGTTCTTC.

In its sample, this clonotype was seen many times. V and J are TRBV7-2 and TRBJ2-5, with D perhaps TRBD2 (5 bases). The germline V and J ends were trimmed by 1 base and 4 bases, with 7 bases remaining between them. The CDR3 runs 13 residues. From germline, CDR1 is SGHTA and CDR2 FQGNSA. CDR3: CASSLGLRETQYF. Here the CDR3 DNA reads TGTGCCAGCAGCTTAGGACTACGAGAGACCCAGTACTTC.

This clonotype has at least ten counts. This chain joins TRBV6-4 and TRBJ2-1, with TRBD1 matching over 12 bases. Germline CDR1 is MRHNA and CDR2 is SNTAGT. With V trimmed by 3 bases and J by 7 bases, 4 bases remained unmatched. CDR3 length equals 15 residues. CDR3 in amino acids: CASSEWDRGRNEQFF. For the CDR3, the DNA is TGTGCCAGCAGTGAATGGGACAGGGGGCGTAATGAGCAGTTCTTC.

This clonotype occurred many times. The V and J genes are TRBV20-1 and TRBJ1-2; TRBD1 aligns across 9 bases. The germline V gene has CDR1 DFQATT and CDR2 SNEGSKA (reference sequence). J was trimmed by 8 bases and V by 7 bases; bases with no gene match: 8. The CDR3 covers 12 residues. CDR3 sequence (DNA): TGCAGTGTAACAGGGGGCGTTGAGGGCTACACCTTC. Amino acid sequence: CSVTGGVEGYTF.

This clonotype was observed many times. The chain employs TRBV29-1 and TRBJ1-5; D unclear. This CDR3 region has 13 residues. V lost 7 bases to trimming and J lost 4 bases, with 14 bases between them. Per germline, CDR1 SQVTM and CDR2 ANQGSEA. The CDR3 DNA reads TGCAGCGCGTTAGGACCGAATAATCAGCCCCAGCATTTT. As protein: CSALGPNNQPQHF. Using reference TRBV29-1 and TRBJ1-5 for the parts outside the CDR3, the full variable domain is SAVISQKPSRDICQRGTSLTIQCQVDSQVTMMFWYRQQPGQSLTLIATANQGSEATYESGFVIDKFPISRPNLTFSTLTVSNMSPEDSSIYLCSALGPNNQPQHFGDGTRLSIL.

Ten or more counts support this clonotype. V gene TRBV6-5 combines with J gene TRBJ1-5, with a possible D match to TRBD1 (5 bases). This CDR3 region has 12 residues. Germline V CDR1 and CDR2: MNHEY, SVGAGI. The V end was cut by 5 bases, the J end by 7 bases, with 9 bases between. Here the CDR3 reads CASSPPGQPQHF. The CDR3 coding sequence is TGTGCCAGCAGTCCCCCAGGGCAGCCCCAGCATTTT.

The V gene is TRBV7-2, the J gene TRBJ2-4, with a possible D match to TRBD1 (6 bases). CDR1 is SGHTA, CDR2 FQGNSA, per germline. This CDR3 region has 15 residues. The ends were cut back, 4 bases at V and 2 bases at J, with 12 bases in the middle. CDR3 loop: CASSYSRGTKNIQYF. CDR3 DNA: TGTGCCAGCAGCTACTCCAGGGGAACCAAAAACATTCAGTACTTC.

This rearrangement joins TRBV29-1 to TRBJ1-4; 10 nucleotides agree with TRBD1. V lost 6 bases, J lost 1 base, and 11 bases stayed unmatched. The CDR3 runs 17 residues. Germline V gene data show CDR1 as SQVTM and CDR2 as ANQGSEA. CDR3 loop: CSVRDRGPLGTNEKLFF. CDR3 nucleotides: TGCAGCGTCCGGGACAGGGGCCCCCTTGGAACTAATGAAAAACTGTTTTTT.

The chain is built from TRBV6-5 and TRBJ2-5; maybe TRBD2 (6 bases). The length of the CDR3 is 18 residues. CDR1 is MNHEY, CDR2 SVGAGI, per germline. V was pared by 2 bases and J by 0 bases, with 19 bases between. The CDR3, as DNA: TGTGCCAGCAGTTACGGGTCCCCCTTTCAGCGGGACCAAGAGACCCAGTACTTC. Its translation: CASSYGSPFQRDQETQYF.